This T cell receptor beta chain was observed in a study of lymphopenia after photon versus proton radiotherapy. Sequencing was performed with immunoSEQ multiplex PCR; in TCRdb, only in-frame clones are kept and a portion is missing. The data contain around 2,700 clones, 94% of them seen just once; the ten biggest clones take up about 1.9%. Study-level findings and limits: Survival link was tested only in deceased patients; proton benefit remains a possibility. Post-nadir TCR diversity decline inversely tracked overall survival among those who died.

About this clone itself: Its antigen is undetermined.

After removal of 6 bases from V and 6 bases from J, the junction contained 9 bases not matched to a gene. This CDR3 region has 16 residues. CDR1 is ENHRY, CDR2 SYGVKD, per germline. The material was peripheral blood, obtained from a patient treated with photon-based radiotherapy. The rearrangement links TRBV10-3 to TRBJ1-5, with 12 bases lining up with TRBD1. The receptor comes from a woman aged 70-85 years with pancreatic cancer. The CDR3 region is CAIRDPGTGGSQPQHF. For the CDR3, the DNA is TGTGCCATCAGGGATCCGGGGACAGGGGGCTCTCAGCCCCAGCATTTT.